Sequencing of this T cell receptor (beta chain) was carried out in a study of shared clonotypes between healthy human individuals. Notes on the study in general: Naive subsets generally exceeded memory subsets in estimated richness.

Germline values: CDR1 MNHEY, CDR2 SMNVEV (reference sequence). Deletions cut 4 bases from V and 7 bases from J, with 16 bases between. This CDR3 comprises 14 residues. As to this clone: Its matching antigen is unknown.

Only in-frame clones appear in the TCRdb table, and some are missing; sequencing was by immunoSEQ multiplex PCR. The sample consists of around 1.1 million clones, approximately 80% of them appearing once. The material sequenced was memory CD4+ T cells from PBMCs. The subset: CD45RA-negative fraction. The chain recombines TRBV27 with TRBJ1-2; D unclear. The clonotype comes from a young man in good health. Some clones in this sample may be carry-over from other donors' samples. Written as DNA, the CDR3 is TGTGCCAGCAGTTCTCCCCGACGGGGTGCTGGCTACACCTTC. This translates into CASSSPRRGAGYTF.